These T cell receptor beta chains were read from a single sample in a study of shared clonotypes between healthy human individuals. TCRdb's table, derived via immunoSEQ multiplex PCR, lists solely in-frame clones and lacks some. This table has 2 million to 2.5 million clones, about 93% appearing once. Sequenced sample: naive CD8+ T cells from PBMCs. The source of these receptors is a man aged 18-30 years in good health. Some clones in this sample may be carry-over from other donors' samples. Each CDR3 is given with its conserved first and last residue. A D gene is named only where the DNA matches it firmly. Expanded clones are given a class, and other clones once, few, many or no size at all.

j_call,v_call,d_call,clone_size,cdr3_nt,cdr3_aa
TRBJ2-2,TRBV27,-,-,TGTGCCAGCAGTTCGCGTCAGGTGGACACCGGGGAGCTGTTTTTT,CASSSRQVDTGELFF
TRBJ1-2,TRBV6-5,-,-,TGTGCCAGCAGTCCGGGACCTATTTATGGCTACACCTTC,CASSPGPIYGYTF
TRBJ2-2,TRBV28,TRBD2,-,TGTGCCAGCAGTTTCGCCAGCGGGAGAGCGAACGGGGAGCTGTTTTTT,CASSFASGRANGELFF
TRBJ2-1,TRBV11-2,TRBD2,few,TGTGCCAGCAGCTTACTAGCGGGAGGGGGGGACAATGAGCAGTTCTTC,CASSLLAGGGDNEQFF
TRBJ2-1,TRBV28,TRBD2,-,TGTGCCAGCAACGGCGGGAGGTTCCCGGGCCGCGAGCAGTTCTTC,CASNGGRFPGREQFF
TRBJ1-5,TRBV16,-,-,TGTGCCAGCAGCCAATATGCGGGTGGGAGCAATCAGCCCCAGCATTTT,CASSQYAGGSNQPQHF
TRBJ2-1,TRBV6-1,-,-,TGTGCCAGCAGTGGCCTTGGGGGGTACCCCCACAATGAGCAGTTCTTC,CASSGLGGYPHNEQFF
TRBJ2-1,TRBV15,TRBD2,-,TGTGCCACCAGCAGAGATGTACCGGGACTAGCGGGATACAATGAGCAGTTCTTC,CATSRDVPGLAGYNEQFF
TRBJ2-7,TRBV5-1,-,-,TGCGCCAGCGGGATGACACCCTCCTACGAGCAGTACTTC,CASGMTPSYEQYF
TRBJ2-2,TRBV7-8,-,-,TGTGCCAGCAGCCTCGGCATTGCCGGGGAGCTGTTTTTT,CASSLGIAGELFF
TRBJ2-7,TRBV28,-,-,TGTGCCAGCAGCCCAGGGCCCCCAGGGGACGAGCAGTACTTC,CASSPGPPGDEQYF
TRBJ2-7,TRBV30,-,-,TGTGCCTGGAGCGAGACTGGTTACGAGCAGTACTTC,CAWSETGYEQYF
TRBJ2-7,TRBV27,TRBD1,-,TGTGCCAGCAGTCGGGACAGCCGTTTGTACGAGCAGTACTTC,CASSRDSRLYEQYF
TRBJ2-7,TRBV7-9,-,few,TGTGCCAGCAGCTTAAATTACGAGCAGTACTTC,CASSLNYEQYF
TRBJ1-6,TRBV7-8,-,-,TGTGCCAGCGGGCCGTCCCCCGGCTATAATTCACCCCTCCACTTT,CASGPSPGYNSPLHF
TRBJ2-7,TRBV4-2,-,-,TGTGCCAGCAGCCAACCCCGGGAAGTGTGGAACGAGCAGTACTTC,CASSQPREVWNEQYF
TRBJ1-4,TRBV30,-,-,TGTGCCTGGAGGGCCGAGGACGGGTTTAATGAAAAACTGTTTTTT,CAWRAEDGFNEKLFF
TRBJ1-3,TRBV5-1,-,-,TGCGCCAGCAGCTTGTGGGGGGAGATCATGGGTTCTGGAAACACCATATATTTT,CASSLWGEIMGSGNTIYF
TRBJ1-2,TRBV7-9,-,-,TGTGCCAGCAGCTTAGGTGTTGACGGGCTCGCATATGGCTACACCTTC,CASSLGVDGLAYGYTF
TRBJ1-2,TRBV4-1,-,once,TGCGCCAGCAGCCAGATACAGGAAAGGTATGGCTACACCTTC,CASSQIQERYGYTF
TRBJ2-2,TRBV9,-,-,TGTGCCAGCAGCGTAGCTGGGACCGACACCGGGGAGCTGTTTTTT,CASSVAGTDTGELFF
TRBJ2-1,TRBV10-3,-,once,TGTGCCATCAGTGAGGTGCTAGGCTCCTACAATGAGCAGTTCTTC,CAISEVLGSYNEQFF
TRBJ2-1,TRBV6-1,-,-,TGTGCCAGCTCGGGACCGAACAATGAGCAGTTCTTC,CASSGPNNEQFF
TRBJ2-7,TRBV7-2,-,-,TGTGCCAGCAGCCCAAGGGGACTGAATACCTACGAGCAGTACTTC,CASSPRGLNTYEQYF